The entry that follows covers one T cell receptor beta chain sequence. It has no known antigen specificity. Base qualities are not provided; no much larger clone lies one nucleotide away. This entry comes from a study of beta chain features in type 1 diabetes (dated by TCRdb to between 2018 and 2020). Study-level background: Mean age, gender distribution, total cell number and subset yield did not differ between patients and healthy donors. A total of roughly 99 million sorted cells were examined across all samples, and the number of cells per subset was strongly correlated with RNA yield. In the study, TCRB repertoires of sorted circulating CD4+ T cell subsets from recently diagnosed type 1 diabetes patients were compared with those of matched healthy donors. Whereas all 30 or so donors provided naive and central memory subsets, regulatory and stem cell-like memory subsets were isolated from just 8 patients and about 8 healthy donors. Summary of the overall study and its limitations: The naive, central memory and regulatory TCRB repertoires appeared to resemble one another more closely among patients than among healthy donors. PCR may preferentially amplify shorter templates, but because patient and control samples were amplified and corrected together, any resulting skew would affect both groups equally. Type 1 diabetes patients showed a moderate but significant shortening of TCRB CDR3 length in all four CD4+ subsets. Only small numbers of individuals were included in the HLA sub-analyses, which left unresolved whether HLA type had any influence on TCRB rearrangement. At VDJ recombination sites, patients with type 1 diabetes made fewer insertions and deleted more nucleotides, a pattern implying thymic rearrangement abnormalities. Because cDNA rather than genomic DNA was sequenced, highly expressing activated cells could have been over-represented, although no difference in activation and CD3 levels was found between groups.

Each donor gave one peripheral blood draw, roughly 0.12 L on average, collected into heparinised tubes. A BD FACSAria II was used to sort naive, central memory, regulatory and stem cell-like memory CD4+ T cells with a panel that included CD45RO, CCR7, CD25, CD127, CD95 and CD27. Every sorted population had a purity above 95%. Right away, PBMCs were isolated by Lymphoprep density gradient centrifugation and were stained directly, with no culture step. Samples were stained and sorted in pairs, with one healthy donor and one patient per experiment, so that batch effects were minimized. The High Capacity cDNA Reverse Transcription Kit was used to reverse transcribe all of the isolated RNA, meaning that expressed TCRB transcripts were what got sequenced. Deep immunoSEQ sequencing was applied to naive, central memory and regulatory T cell samples, giving an average of about 3.7 million total reads per sample. Sorted cells were lysed in RLT buffer and RNA was extracted with DNase-treated RNeasy Micro or Mini kits, depending on cell number. To prevent cross-contamination, every cell subset was processed on its own, while patient and healthy donor samples were processed together. The immunoSEQ multiplex PCR was used to amplify TCRB sequences from cDNA, yielding 87-bp fragments that span the CDR3 region. The amplicons were sequenced using the Illumina HiSeq platform. In the original analysis: PCR bias was computationally corrected using synthetic template baselines, reads within Hamming distance 2 were collapsed, and singletons that could not be merged were discarded. Reads were aligned against IMGT to assign V, D and J genes, CDR3 length and insertions or deletions at six rearrangement sites. Within each subset, clonotype counts were normalized to sorted cell number, and only after that were true diversity and Gini coefficients computed with the tcR R package. The overlap coefficient, calculated on TCRB nucleotide sequences, was used to quantify repertoire sharing. TCRdb stores this immuneACCESS table with in-frame sequences only. Part of the clones is absent; in the studies checked, under half of the shortfall reflects unresolved V genes, and no reason is known for the rest. V and J calls and clone size are those listed in that table; D and trimming were worked out from the DNA. This sample lists about 48,000 clones; 35% to 50% were detected once. The top ten hold roughly 1.4% of the sample.

The cysteine opens and the phenylalanine closes a CDR3 of 14 amino acids. Only the CDR3 region is kept as DNA, spanning 42 bases read in frame from base 1. Between the V and J ends, shortened by 0 bases and 6 bases respectively, the junction contains 13 bases. The CDR1 and CDR2 encoded by the germline V gene are SGHRS and YFSETQ. This TCR was recovered from a man aged 30 to 45 with type 1 diabetes. This chain joins TRBV5-1 to TRBJ2-7; TRBD1 is a weak D gene call, 5 bases matching. The material sequenced was Tregs from blood. The sample's cell subset or site, from its label and the paper: regulatory CD4+ T cells. The DNA sequence is as follows: TGCGCCAGCAGCTTGGTATCAGGGATGAGCGAGCAGTACTTC. The translation is CASSLVSGMSEQYF.